The 4 T cell receptor beta chains below come from one sample, sequenced in a study of T cell changes during pregnancy in multiple sclerosis. The data were produced by immunoSEQ multiplex PCR, yet TCRdb's version contains in-frame clones alone and is incomplete. The sample yields 70,000 to 100,000 clones, 85% to 95% seen once. The sample here was peripheral blood, taken in the third trimester of pregnancy. The receptors were sampled from a female donor in good health, enrolled as a control in a pregnancy study.

The V and J genes are TRBV28 and TRBJ2-1, with TRBD2 matching 11 bases. This CDR3 contains 15 residues. Germline assignment: CDR1 MDHEN and CDR2 SYDVKM. Trimming cost V 7 bases and J 8 bases; bases outside gene matches: 10. The CDR3 DNA reads TGTGCCAGCAACCCACTAGCGGGAGAGATCCATGAGCAGTTCTTC. Translation gives CASNPLAGEIHEQFF.

V gene TRBV4-2 combines with J gene TRBJ2-1; TRBD1 matches at 7 bases. This CDR3 contains 13 residues. Germline V gene data show CDR1 as LGHNA and CDR2 as YNFKEQ. V dropped 1 base and J dropped 6; count of bases not matched to a gene: 0. The CDR3 sequence is CASSQAGGNEQFF. CDR3 nucleotide sequence: TGTGCCAGCAGCCAAGCAGGGGGCAATGAGCAGTTCTTC.

The chain uses TRBV14 and TRBJ2-1, with 9 nucleotides matching TRBD1. V shed 4 bases and J 1 base; nucleotides not matched to a gene: 2. Germline loops: CDR1 SGHDN, CDR2 FVKESK. The CDR3 contains 15 residues. The CDR3 spells CASSRGQGSYNEQFF. The DNA of the CDR3 is TGTGCCAGCAGCCGAGGACAGGGGTCCTACAATGAGCAGTTCTTC. Supplemented by reference TRBV14 and TRBJ2-1, the full variable domain reads EAGVTQFPSHSVIEKGQTVTLRCDPISGHDNLYWYRRVMGKEIKFLLHFVKESKQDESGMPNNRFLAERTGGTYSTLKVQPAELEDSGVYFCASSRGQGSYNEQFFGPGTRLTVL.

The chain links TRBV5-1 to TRBJ2-6; tentative D call: TRBD1 (6 bases). Trimming cost V 3 bases and J 3 bases, with 10 bases left between them. Germline CDR1 is SGHRS and CDR2 is YFSETQ. The CDR3 spans 15 residues. For the CDR3, the DNA is TGCGCCAGCAGCTCACAGGGATTTGGGGCCAACGTCCTGACTTTC. It is translated as CASSSQGFGANVLTF. Looking up the rest from reference TRBV5-1 and TRBJ2-6 gives the full variable domain: KAGVTQTPRYLIKTRGQQVTLSCSPISGHRSVSWYQQTPGQGLQFLFEYFSETQRNKGNFPGRFSGRQFSNSRSEMNVSTLELGDSALYLCASSSQGFGANVLTFGAGSRLTVL.